This T cell receptor (beta chain) appears in the sequencing data of a study of early T cells in non-severe SARS-CoV-2 infection. Germline CDR1 reads ENHRY; CDR2 reads SYGVKD. J was trimmed by 5 bases and V by 2 bases; bases with no gene match: 5. This CDR3 has 15 amino acids. TCRdb passed the 5' RACE reads through MiXCR, listing each CDR3 protein once. The data contain tens of thousands of distinct CDR3 sequences, around 12% of them singletons. The sample comprised whole blood. This chain connects TRBV10-3 to TRBJ2-5; 10 bases are shared with TRBD2. The receptor's source is an adult who was a healthcare worker with PCR-confirmed SARS-CoV-2 infection or an uninfected control (not recorded which). CDR3 DNA: TGTGCCATCAGTGAGGTAGCGGGGGGTGTGGAGACCCAGTACTTC. Its protein product is CAISEVAGGVETQYF.